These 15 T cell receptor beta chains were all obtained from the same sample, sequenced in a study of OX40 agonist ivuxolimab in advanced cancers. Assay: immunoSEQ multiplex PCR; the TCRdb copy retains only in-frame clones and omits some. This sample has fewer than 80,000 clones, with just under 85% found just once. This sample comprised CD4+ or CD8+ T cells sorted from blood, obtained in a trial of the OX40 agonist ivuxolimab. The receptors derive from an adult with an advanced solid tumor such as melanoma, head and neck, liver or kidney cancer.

The CDR3: CASSLQPDGYYEQYV. CDR3 nucleotide sequence: TGTGCCAGCAGCTTACAACCGGACGGTTACTACGAGCAGTACGTC. This chain connects TRBV7-2 to TRBJ2-7, with no clear D. Looked up from germline, CDR1 is SGHTA and CDR2 is FQGNSA. V was cut by 2 bases and J by 3 bases, with 14 bases left in between. The CDR3 is 15 amino acids.

CDR3 protein: CASSVGRSQGNEQFF. The CDR3 DNA sequence: TGTGCCAGCAGCGTAGGCCGGTCTCAGGGGAATGAGCAGTTCTTC. V and J are TRBV9 and TRBJ2-1, with D tentatively TRBD1 (6 bases). The CDR3 totals 15 residues. V was shortened by 0 bases and J by 7 bases, with 14 bases between the two germline ends. Germline lookup yields CDR1 SGDLS and CDR2 YYNGEE.

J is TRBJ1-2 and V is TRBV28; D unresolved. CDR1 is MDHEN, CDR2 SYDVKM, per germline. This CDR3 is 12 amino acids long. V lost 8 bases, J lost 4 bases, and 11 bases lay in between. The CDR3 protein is CASGSETYGYTF. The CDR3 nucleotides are TGTGCCAGCGGTTCGGAAACCTATGGCTACACCTTC.

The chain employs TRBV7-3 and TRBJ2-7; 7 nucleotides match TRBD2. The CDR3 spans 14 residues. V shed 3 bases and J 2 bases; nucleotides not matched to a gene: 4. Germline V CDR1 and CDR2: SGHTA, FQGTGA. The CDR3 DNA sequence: TGTGCCAGCAGCTTCGCTAGCGGCGCCTACGAGCAGTACGTC. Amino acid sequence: CASSFASGAYEQYV.

The chain's CDR3 is CASSLTPGDTQYF. For the CDR3, the DNA is TGTGCCAGCAGCTTAACACCGGGAGATACGCAGTATTTT. This rearrangement joins TRBV7-3 to TRBJ2-3; D ambiguous. V dropped 0 bases and J dropped 5 bases, with 6 bases sitting between them. The CDR3 is 13 amino acids. Germline loops: CDR1 SGHTA, CDR2 FQGTGA.

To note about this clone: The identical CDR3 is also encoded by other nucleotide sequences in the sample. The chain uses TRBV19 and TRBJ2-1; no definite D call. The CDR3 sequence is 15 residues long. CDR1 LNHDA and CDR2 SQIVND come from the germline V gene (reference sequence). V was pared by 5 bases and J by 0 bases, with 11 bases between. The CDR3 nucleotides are TGTGCCAGTAGTGGCCCCCAAAGCTCCTACAATGAGCAGTTCTTC. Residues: CASSGPQSSYNEQFF.

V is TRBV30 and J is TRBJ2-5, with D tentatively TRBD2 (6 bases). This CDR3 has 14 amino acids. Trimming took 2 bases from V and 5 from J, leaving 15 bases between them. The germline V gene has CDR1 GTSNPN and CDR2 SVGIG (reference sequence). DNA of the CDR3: TGTGCCTGGAGTCCACAAGGAGGGACGGAGACCCAGTACTTC. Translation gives CAWSPQGGTETQYF.

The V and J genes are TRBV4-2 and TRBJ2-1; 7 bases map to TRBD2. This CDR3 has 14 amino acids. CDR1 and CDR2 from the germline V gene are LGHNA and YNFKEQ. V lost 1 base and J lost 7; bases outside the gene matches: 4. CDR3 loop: CASSQAELANEQFF. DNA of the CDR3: TGTGCCAGCAGCCAAGCAGAACTAGCGAATGAGCAGTTCTTC.

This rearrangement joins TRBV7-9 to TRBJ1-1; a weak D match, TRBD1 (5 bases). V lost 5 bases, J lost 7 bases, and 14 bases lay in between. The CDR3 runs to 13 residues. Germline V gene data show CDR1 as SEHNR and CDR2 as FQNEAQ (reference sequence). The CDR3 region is CASSPTWQGEAFF. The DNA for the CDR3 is TGTGCCAGCAGCCCAACTTGGCAGGGTGAAGCTTTCTTT. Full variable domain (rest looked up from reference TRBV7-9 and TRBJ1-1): DTGVSQNPRHKITKRGQNVTFRCDPISEHNRLYWYRQTLGQGPEFLTYFQNEAQLEKSRLLSDRFSAERPKGSFSTLEIQRTEQGDSAMYLCASSPTWQGEAFFGQGTRLTVV.

The CDR3, as DNA: TGTGCCAGCAGTTTATCACCCCCAGGGATAAATGGCTACACCTTC. Translated: CASSLSPPGINGYTF. The genes are TRBV28 and TRBJ1-2; possible D gene TRBD1, 5 bases. CDR3 size: 15 residues. The germline gives CDR1 MDHEN, CDR2 SYDVKM. The V end lost 1 base, the J end lost 6 bases, and 15 bases lay between the germline ends.

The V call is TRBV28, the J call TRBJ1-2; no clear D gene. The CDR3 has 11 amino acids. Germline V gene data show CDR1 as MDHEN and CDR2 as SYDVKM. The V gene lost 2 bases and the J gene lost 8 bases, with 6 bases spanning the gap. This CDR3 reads CASSLPGGYTF. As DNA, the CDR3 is TGTGCCAGCAGTTTACCCGGGGGCTACACCTTC.

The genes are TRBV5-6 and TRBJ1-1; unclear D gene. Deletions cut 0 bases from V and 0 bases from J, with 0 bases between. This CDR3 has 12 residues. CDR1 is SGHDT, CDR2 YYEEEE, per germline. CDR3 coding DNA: TGTGCCAGCAGCTTGGTGAACACTGAAGCTTTCTTT. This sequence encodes CASSLVNTEAFF.

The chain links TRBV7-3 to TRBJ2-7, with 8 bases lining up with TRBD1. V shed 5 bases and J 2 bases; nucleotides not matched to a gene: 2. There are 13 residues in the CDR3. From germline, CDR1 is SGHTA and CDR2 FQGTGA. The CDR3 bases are TGTGCCAGCAGCGGACAGGGTACCTACGAGCAGTACTTC. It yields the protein CASSGQGTYEQYF.

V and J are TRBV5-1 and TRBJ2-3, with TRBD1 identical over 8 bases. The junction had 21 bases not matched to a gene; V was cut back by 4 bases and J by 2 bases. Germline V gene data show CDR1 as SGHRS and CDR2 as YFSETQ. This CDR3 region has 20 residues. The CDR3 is CASSLNPPTGDPRYTDTQYF. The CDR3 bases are TGCGCCAGCAGCCTTAATCCGCCGACAGGGGATCCAAGATACACAGATACGCAGTATTTT.

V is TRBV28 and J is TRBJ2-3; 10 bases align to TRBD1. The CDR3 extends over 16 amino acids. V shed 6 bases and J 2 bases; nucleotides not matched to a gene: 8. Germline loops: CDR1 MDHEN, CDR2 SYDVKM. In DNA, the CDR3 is TGTGCCAGCAGCTTACCGGGACAGGGGTCCACAGATACGCAGTATTTT. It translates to CASSLPGQGSTDTQYF.